This TCR beta chain was retrieved from a study of T cell repertoires in cytomegalovirus infection. Study in general: Recently identified HLA-C-restricted CMV epitopes were among the peptides used. A matching HLA type, together with CMV infection, was signaled by public TCR beta signatures.

Study-level points and caveats: HLA-C-restricted CMV clonotypes gave the most frequent clonotype in two of eight donors. Cumulative public TCR beta family frequency identified CMV carriers with the relevant HLA.

After removal of 6 bases from V and 6 bases from J, the junction contained 2 bases not matched to a gene. The CDR3 loop spans 12 amino acids. Germline CDR1 reads SGHVS; CDR2 reads FNYEAQ. This clonotype was observed a handful of times. Its antigen is currently unknown. MiXCR, run by TCRdb on the reads, gives a single entry per CDR3 protein. In the table there are about 120,000 distinct CDR3 sequences, around 31% of which are singletons. This specimen consisted of CD8+ T cells from cultured PBMCs, obtained from culture after CMV antigen stimulation. This clonotype originated in a human donor in good health (CMV status not recorded). Some clones in this sample may be carry-over from other donors' samples. The rearrangement links TRBV7-6 to TRBJ2-4; 7 positions match TRBD1. The CDR3 here is CASSTGANIQYF. CDR3 DNA sequence: TGTGCCAGCAGTACAGGGGCAAACATTCAGTACTTC.